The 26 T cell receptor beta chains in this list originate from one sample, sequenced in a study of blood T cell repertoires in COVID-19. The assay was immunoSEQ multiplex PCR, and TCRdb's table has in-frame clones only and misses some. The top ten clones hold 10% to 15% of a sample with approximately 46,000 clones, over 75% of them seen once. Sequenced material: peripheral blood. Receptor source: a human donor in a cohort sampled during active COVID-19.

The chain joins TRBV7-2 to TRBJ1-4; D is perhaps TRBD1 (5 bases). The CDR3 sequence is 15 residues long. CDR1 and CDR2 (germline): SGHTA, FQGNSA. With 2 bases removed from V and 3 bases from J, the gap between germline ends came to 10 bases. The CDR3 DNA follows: TGTGCCAGCAGCTTATTCTCGACAGCTAATGAAAAACTGTTTTTT. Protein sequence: CASSLFSTANEKLFF. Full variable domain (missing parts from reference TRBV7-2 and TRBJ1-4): GAGVSQSPSNKVTEKGKDVELRCDPISGHTALYWYRQSLGQGLEFLIYFQGNSAPDKSGLPSDRFSAERTGGSVSTLTIQRTQQEDSAVYLCASSLFSTANEKLFFGSGTQLSVL.

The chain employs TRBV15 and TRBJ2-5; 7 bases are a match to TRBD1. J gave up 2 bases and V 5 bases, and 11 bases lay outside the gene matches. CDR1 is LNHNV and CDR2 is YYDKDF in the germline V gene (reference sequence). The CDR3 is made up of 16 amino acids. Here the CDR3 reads CATSEHDRAPQETQYF. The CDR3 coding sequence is TGTGCCACCAGCGAGCATGACAGGGCCCCACAAGAGACCCAGTACTTC.

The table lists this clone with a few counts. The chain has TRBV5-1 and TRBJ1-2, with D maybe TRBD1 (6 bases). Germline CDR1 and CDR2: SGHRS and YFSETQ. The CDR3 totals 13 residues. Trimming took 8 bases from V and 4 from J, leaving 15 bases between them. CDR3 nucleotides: TGCGCCAGTGGGTCGGCGGGGGCCTATGGCTACACCTTC. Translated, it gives CASGSAGAYGYTF.

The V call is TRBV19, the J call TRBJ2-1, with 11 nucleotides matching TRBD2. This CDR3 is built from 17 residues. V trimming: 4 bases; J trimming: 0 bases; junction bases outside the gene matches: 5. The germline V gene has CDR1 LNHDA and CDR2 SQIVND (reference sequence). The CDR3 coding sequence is TGTGCCAGTAGTAGTGGAACTAGCGGGGGCTCCTACAATGAGCAGTTCTTC. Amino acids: CASSSGTSGGSYNEQFF.

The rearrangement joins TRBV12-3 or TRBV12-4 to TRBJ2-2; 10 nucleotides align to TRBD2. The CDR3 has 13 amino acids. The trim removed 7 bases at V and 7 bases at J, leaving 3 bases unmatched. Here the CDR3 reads CASILAGVGELFF. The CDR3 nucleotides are TGTGCCAGCATCCTAGCGGGGGTCGGGGAGCTGTTTTTT.

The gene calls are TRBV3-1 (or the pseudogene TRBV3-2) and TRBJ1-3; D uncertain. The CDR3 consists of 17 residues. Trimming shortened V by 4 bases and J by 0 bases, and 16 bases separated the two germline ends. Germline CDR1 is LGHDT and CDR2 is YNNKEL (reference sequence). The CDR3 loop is CASSLTGVRLSGNTIYF. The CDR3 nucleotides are TGTGCCAGCAGCCTGACTGGAGTGAGGCTCTCTGGAAACACCATATATTTT.

The CDR3 spells CASILNTEAFF. CDR3 nucleotide sequence: TGTGCCAGCATCTTGAACACTGAAGCTTTCTTT. V and J are TRBV28 and TRBJ1-1; D call uncertain. Trimming took off 7 bases at V and 0 bases at J, with 3 bases between the two ends. CDR1 is MDHEN, CDR2 SYDVKM, per germline. The CDR3 has 11 residues.

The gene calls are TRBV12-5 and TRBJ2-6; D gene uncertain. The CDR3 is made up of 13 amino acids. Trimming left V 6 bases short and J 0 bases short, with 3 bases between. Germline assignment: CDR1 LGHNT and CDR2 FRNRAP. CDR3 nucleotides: TGTGCTAGTGGGGCCTCTGGGGCCAACGTCCTGACTTTC. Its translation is CASGASGANVLTF.

The CDR3 DNA reads as TGTGCCAGCAGTGATTTCCGGCGGGGGAGTTGGGAGACCCAGTACTTC. It encodes CASSDFRRGSWETQYF. The V gene is TRBV25-1, the J gene TRBJ2-5, with 7 bases matching TRBD2. Trimming took 3 bases from V and 5 from J; bases not matched to a gene: 12. The CDR3 runs 16 residues. Per the germline V gene, CDR1 is MGHDK and CDR2 is SYGVNS. Full variable domain (missing parts from reference TRBV25-1 and TRBJ2-5): EADIYQTPRYLVIGTGKKITLECSQTMGHDKMYWYQQDPGMELHLIHYSYGVNSTEKGDLSSESTVSRIRTEHFPLTLESARPSHTSQYLCASSDFRRGSWETQYFGPGTRLLVL.

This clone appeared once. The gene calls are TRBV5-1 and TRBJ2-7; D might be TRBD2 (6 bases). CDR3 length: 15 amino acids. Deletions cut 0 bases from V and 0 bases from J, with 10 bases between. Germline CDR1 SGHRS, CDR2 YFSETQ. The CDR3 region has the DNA TGCGCCAGCAGCTTGGAACGGGGGAGCTCCTACGAGCAGTACTTC. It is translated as CASSLERGSSYEQYF.

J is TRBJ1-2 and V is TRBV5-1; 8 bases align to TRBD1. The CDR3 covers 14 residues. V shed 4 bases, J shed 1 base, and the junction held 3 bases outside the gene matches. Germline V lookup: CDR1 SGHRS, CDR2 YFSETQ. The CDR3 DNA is TGCGCCAGCAGCCCTACAGGGGGTAACTATGGCTACACCTTC. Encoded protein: CASSPTGGNYGYTF.

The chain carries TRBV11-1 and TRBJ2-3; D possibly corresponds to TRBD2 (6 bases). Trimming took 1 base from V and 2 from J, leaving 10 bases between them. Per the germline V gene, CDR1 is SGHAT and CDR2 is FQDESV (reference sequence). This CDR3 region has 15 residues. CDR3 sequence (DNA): TGTGCCAGCAGCTTAGTGGCGGGGCCCACAGATACGCAGTATTTT. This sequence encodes CASSLVAGPTDTQYF. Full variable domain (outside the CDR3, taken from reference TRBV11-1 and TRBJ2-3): EAEVAQSPRYKITEKSQAVAFWCDPISGHATLYWYRQILGQGPELLVQFQDESVVDDSQLPKDRFSAERLKGVDSTLKIQPAELGDSAMYLCASSLVAGPTDTQYFGPGTRLTVL.

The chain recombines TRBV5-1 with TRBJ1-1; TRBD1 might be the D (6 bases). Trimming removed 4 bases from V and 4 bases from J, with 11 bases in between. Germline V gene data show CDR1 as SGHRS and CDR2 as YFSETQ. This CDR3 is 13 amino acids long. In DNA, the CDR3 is TGCGCCAGCAGCCTTCAAGGGGGCACTGAAGCTTTCTTT. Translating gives CASSLQGGTEAFF.

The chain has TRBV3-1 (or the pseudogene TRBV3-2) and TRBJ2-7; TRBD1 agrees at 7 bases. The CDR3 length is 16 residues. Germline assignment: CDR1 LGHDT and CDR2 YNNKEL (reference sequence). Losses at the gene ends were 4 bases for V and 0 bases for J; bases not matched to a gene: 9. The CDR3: CASSRATGTASYEQYF. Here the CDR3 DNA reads TGTGCCAGCAGCCGCGCTACCGGGACAGCCTCCTACGAGCAGTACTTC.

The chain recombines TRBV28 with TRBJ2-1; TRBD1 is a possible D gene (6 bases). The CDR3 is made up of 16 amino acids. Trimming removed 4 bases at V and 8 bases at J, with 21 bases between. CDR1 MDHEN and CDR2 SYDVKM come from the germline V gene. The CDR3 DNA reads TGTGCCAGCAGTTCCCCCGGGGCCAGGGGATGGGATGAGCAGTTCTTC. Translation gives CASSSPGARGWDEQFF.

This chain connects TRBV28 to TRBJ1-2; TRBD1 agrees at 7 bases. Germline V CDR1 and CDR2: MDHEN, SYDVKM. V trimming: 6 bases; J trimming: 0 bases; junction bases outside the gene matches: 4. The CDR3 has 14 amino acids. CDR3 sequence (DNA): TGTGCCAGCAGCTGGGACAGAGCTAACTATGGCTACACCTTC. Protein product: CASSWDRANYGYTF.

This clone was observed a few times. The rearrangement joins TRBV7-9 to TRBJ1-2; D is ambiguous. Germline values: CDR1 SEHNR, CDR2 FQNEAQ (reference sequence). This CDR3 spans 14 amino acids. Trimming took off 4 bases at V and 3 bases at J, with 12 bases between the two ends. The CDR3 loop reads CASSSHRSDYGYTF. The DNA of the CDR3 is TGTGCCAGCAGCTCTCACCGCTCGGACTATGGCTACACCTTC.

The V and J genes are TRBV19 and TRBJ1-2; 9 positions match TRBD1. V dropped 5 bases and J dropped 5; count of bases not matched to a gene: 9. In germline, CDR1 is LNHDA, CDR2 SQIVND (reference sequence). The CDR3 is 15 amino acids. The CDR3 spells CASSPRTGEGYGYTF. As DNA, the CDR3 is TGTGCCAGTAGTCCGAGGACAGGGGAGGGTTATGGCTACACCTTC.

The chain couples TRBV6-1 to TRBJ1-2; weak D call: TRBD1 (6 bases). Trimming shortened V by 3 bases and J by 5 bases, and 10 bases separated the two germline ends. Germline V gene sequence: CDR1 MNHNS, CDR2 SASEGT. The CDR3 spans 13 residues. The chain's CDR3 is CASSEAGVYGYTF. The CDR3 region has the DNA TGTGCCAGCAGTGAGGCAGGGGTATATGGCTACACCTTC.

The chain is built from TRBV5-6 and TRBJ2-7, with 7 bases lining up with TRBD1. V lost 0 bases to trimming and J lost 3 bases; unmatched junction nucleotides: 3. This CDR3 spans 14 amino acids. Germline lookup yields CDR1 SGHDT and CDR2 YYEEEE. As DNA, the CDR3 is TGTGCCAGCAGCTTGGACAGGGGATTCTACGAGCAGTACTTC. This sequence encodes CASSLDRGFYEQYF.

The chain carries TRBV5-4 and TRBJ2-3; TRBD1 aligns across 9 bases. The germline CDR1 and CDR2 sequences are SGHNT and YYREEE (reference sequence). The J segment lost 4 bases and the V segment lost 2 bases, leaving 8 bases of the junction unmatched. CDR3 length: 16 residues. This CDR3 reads CASSFPPDRGPDTQYF. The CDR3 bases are TGTGCCAGCAGCTTCCCTCCGGACAGGGGCCCAGATACGCAGTATTTT.

The CDR3 reads CASSPSGGSPFTQYF. CDR3 bases: TGTGCCAGCTCGCCTAGCGGGGGGTCCCCTTTCACGCAGTATTTT. V is TRBV18 and J is TRBJ2-3; 11 bases fit TRBD2. Germline trimming cut 6 bases from V and 9 bases from J; bases unmatched to any gene: 11. The CDR3 runs to 15 residues. Germline CDR1 and CDR2: KGHSH and LQKENI.

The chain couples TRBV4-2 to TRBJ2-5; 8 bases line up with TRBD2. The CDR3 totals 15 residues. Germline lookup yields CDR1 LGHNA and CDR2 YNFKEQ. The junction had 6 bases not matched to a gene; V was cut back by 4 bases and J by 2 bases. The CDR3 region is CASSLSRGGQETQYF. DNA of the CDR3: TGTGCCAGCAGCCTCTCCCGGGGGGGTCAAGAGACCCAGTACTTC.

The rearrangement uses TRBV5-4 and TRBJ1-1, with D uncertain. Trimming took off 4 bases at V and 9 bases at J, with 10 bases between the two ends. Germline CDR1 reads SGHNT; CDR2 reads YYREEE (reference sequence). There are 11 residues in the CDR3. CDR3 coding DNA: TGTGCCAGCAGCGGCGGGCAGAAAGCTTTCTTT. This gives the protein CASSGGQKAFF.

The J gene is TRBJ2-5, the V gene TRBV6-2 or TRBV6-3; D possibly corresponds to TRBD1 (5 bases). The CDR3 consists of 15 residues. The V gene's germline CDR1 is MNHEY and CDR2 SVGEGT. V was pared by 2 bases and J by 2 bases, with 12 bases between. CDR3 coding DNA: TGTGCCAGCAGTTACATTGGCGCAGGGCAAGAGACCCAGTACTTC. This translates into CASSYIGAGQETQYF.

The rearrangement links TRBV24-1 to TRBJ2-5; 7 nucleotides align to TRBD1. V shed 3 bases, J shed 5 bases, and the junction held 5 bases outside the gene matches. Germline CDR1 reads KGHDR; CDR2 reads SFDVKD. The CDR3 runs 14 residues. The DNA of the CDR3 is TGTGCCACCAGTGATCCAGGGGGAGAGGAGACCCAGTACTTC. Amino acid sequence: CATSDPGGEETQYF.